These 23 T cell receptor beta chains came from one sample sequenced in a study of blood T cell repertoires in COVID-19. Generated by immunoSEQ multiplex PCR, the TCRdb table keeps only in-frame clones and is missing some. The sample carries roughly 79,000 clones, more than 75% recorded once. The sample was peripheral blood. The receptors originated from a human donor in a cohort sampled during active COVID-19.

The chain carries TRBV7-9 and TRBJ1-2; D is undetermined. Germline-derived CDR1 and CDR2 are SEHNR and FQNEAQ (reference sequence). V lost 1 base and J lost 0, with 9 bases in between. The CDR3 covers 15 residues. Here the CDR3 DNA reads TGTGCCAGCAGCTTAGGAGGCAACACTAACTATGGCTACACCTTC. Amino acids: CASSLGGNTNYGYTF. Filled out from reference TRBV7-9 and TRBJ1-2, the complete variable domain reads DTGVSQNPRHKITKRGQNVTFRCDPISEHNRLYWYRQTLGQGPEFLTYFQNEAQLEKSRLLSDRFSAERPKGSFSTLEIQRTEQGDSAMYLCASSLGGNTNYGYTFGSGTRLTVV.

The V call is TRBV7-9, the J call TRBJ2-7, with TRBD1 matching 10 bases. Per germline, CDR1 SEHNR and CDR2 FQNEAQ (reference sequence). The CDR3 is made up of 14 amino acids. V dropped 4 bases and J dropped 5; count of bases not matched to a gene: 5. CDR3 sequence: CASSSQTGGDEQYF. CDR3 coding DNA: TGTGCCAGCAGCTCCCAGACAGGGGGCGACGAGCAGTACTTC.

The chain couples TRBV11-2 to TRBJ2-7, with D possibly being TRBD1 (6 bases). Trimming pared 4 bases from V and 6 bases from J, leaving 16 bases between. CDR1 and CDR2 (germline): SGHAT, FQNNGV. This CDR3 spans 14 amino acids. This CDR3 is CASSSPGRGSEQYF. In DNA form, the CDR3 reads TGTGCCAGCAGCTCGCCGGGCAGGGGATCCGAGCAGTACTTC.

The chain couples TRBV25-1 to TRBJ1-6; D uncertain. CDR3 length equals 15 residues. Germline-derived CDR1 and CDR2 are MGHDK and SYGVNS. V lost 1 base to trimming and J lost 4 bases, with 8 bases between them. CDR3 nucleotides: TGTGCCAGCAGTGAATCGGCAGGTTATAATTCACCCCTCCACTTT. Translating gives CASSESAGYNSPLHF.

The chain employs TRBV7-9 and TRBJ2-5, with 7 bases fitting TRBD2. V lost 5 bases, J lost 0 bases, and 6 bases stayed unmatched. CDR1 SEHNR and CDR2 FQNEAQ come from the germline V gene (reference sequence). The CDR3 spans 15 residues. CDR3 protein: CASSRRLADQETQYF. In DNA form, the CDR3 reads TGTGCCAGCAGCCGACGACTAGCAGACCAAGAGACCCAGTACTTC.

This chain links TRBV6-5 with TRBJ2-7; 11 bases fit TRBD1. The germline gives CDR1 MNHEY, CDR2 SVGAGI. J lost 2 bases, V lost 6 bases, and 0 bases had no gene match. The length of the CDR3 is 13 residues. As DNA, the CDR3 is TGTGCCAGCAGGGACAGGGGGCCCTACGAGCAGTACTTC. Encoded protein: CASRDRGPYEQYF.

The CDR3 DNA sequence: TGTGCCACCTCGACAGGAGCCTACGAGCAGTACTTC. This codes for CATSTGAYEQYF. The V call is TRBV10-3, the J call TRBJ2-7; tentatively, D is TRBD1 (6 bases). This CDR3 spans 12 amino acids. Germline assignment: CDR1 ENHRY and CDR2 SYGVKD. V was cut by 10 bases and J by 2 bases, with 12 bases left in between.

The chain is built from TRBV5-1 and TRBJ2-5; 12 bases map to TRBD2. Trimming at V came to 0 bases and at J to 1 base, leaving 7 bases not matched to a gene. CDR1 and CDR2 (germline): SGHRS, YFSETQ. This CDR3 has 18 amino acids. This CDR3 is CASSLEGLAGTSQETQYF. The CDR3 nucleotides read TGCGCCAGCAGCTTGGAAGGACTAGCGGGGACTTCCCAAGAGACCCAGTACTTC.

The chain links TRBV5-8 to TRBJ1-3; D is ambiguous. Trimming took off 0 bases at V and 2 bases at J, with 12 bases between the two ends. The CDR3 extends over 16 amino acids. Germline CDR1 is SGHTS and CDR2 is YDEGEE. CDR3 nucleotide sequence: TGTGCCAGCAGCTTGGCGAGTCTCCTAACTGGAAACACCATATATTTT. It yields the protein CASSLASLLTGNTIYF.

The rearrangement joins TRBV3-1 (or the pseudogene TRBV3-2) to TRBJ2-1; 11 nucleotides line up with TRBD1. V shed 5 bases, J shed 6 bases, and the junction held 3 bases outside the gene matches. CDR1 and CDR2 (germline): LGHDT, YNNKEL (reference sequence). The length of the CDR3 is 14 residues. This CDR3 reads CASSAGTGGNEQFF. The CDR3 nucleotides read TGTGCCAGCAGCGCCGGGACAGGGGGCAATGAGCAGTTCTTC.

The chain recombines TRBV5-6 with TRBJ1-1, with a weak D call TRBD1 (6 bases). Deletions cut 1 base from V and 4 bases from J, with 14 bases between. The CDR3 loop spans 15 amino acids. Germline V gives CDR1 SGHDT, CDR2 YYEEEE. CDR3 in DNA: TGTGCCAGCAGCTTGCGCTTCAGGGGTCCCACTGAAGCTTTCTTT. Translated: CASSLRFRGPTEAFF. The variable domain in full, with the rest retrieved from reference TRBV5-6 and TRBJ1-1, is DAGVTQSPTHLIKTRGQQVTLRCSPKSGHDTVSWYQQALGQGPQFIFQYYEEEERQRGNFPDRFSGHQFPNYSSELNVNALLLGDSALYLCASSLRFRGPTEAFFGQGTRLTVV.

The chain is built from TRBV9 and TRBJ2-3; TRBD2 might be the D (6 bases). Between the trimmed V and J ends, which lost 3 bases and 4 bases, there was a span of 12 bases. This CDR3 is built from 14 residues. The germline CDR1 and CDR2 sequences are SGDLS and YYNGEE. Written as DNA, the CDR3 is TGTGCCAGCAGCGCAGTGGGAGGCTCAGATACGCAGTATTTT. Translated: CASSAVGGSDTQYF. Combining the CDR3 with reference TRBV9 and TRBJ2-3 gives the whole variable domain DSGVTQTPKHLITATGQRVTLRCSPRSGDLSVYWYQQSLDQGLQFLIQYYNGEERAKGNILERFSAQQFPDLHSELNLSSLELGDSALYFCASSAVGGSDTQYFGPGTRLTVL.

This clone showed up just once. The chain combines TRBV27 with TRBJ1-2; TRBD1 aligns across 7 bases. The CDR3 sequence is 16 residues long. Germline-derived CDR1 and CDR2 are MNHEY and SMNVEV (reference sequence). J lost 4 bases, V lost 5 bases, and 13 bases had no gene match. This CDR3 reads CASSRRGDRRRYGYTF. CDR3 DNA sequence: TGTGCCAGCAGTAGGAGAGGGGACAGACGTCGCTATGGCTACACCTTC.

V usage is TRBV25-1 and J usage is TRBJ2-3; 11 bases map to TRBD2. Losses at the gene ends were 4 bases for V and 7 bases for J; bases not matched to a gene: 7. The CDR3 totals 15 residues. Germline assignment: CDR1 MGHDK and CDR2 SYGVNS. The CDR3 nucleotides are TGTGCCAGCAGTGGTCCCGGGACTAGCGGTTATACGCAGTATTTT. It encodes CASSGPGTSGYTQYF. The full variable domain, completed using reference TRBV25-1 and TRBJ2-3, is EADIYQTPRYLVIGTGKKITLECSQTMGHDKMYWYQQDPGMELHLIHYSYGVNSTEKGDLSSESTVSRIRTEHFPLTLESARPSHTSQYLCASSGPGTSGYTQYFGPGTRLTVL.

V is TRBV3-1 (or the pseudogene TRBV3-2) and J is TRBJ2-7, with D possibly being TRBD2 (6 bases). CDR1 is LGHDT, CDR2 YNNKEL, per germline (reference sequence). The CDR3 consists of 18 residues. V was clipped by 1 base and J by 1 base, with 20 bases between them. The DNA for the CDR3 is TGTGCCAGCAGCCAAGGTTTAGGACTAAACTTTTTATCCTACGAGCAGTACTTC. Translated, it gives CASSQGLGLNFLSYEQYF.

V is TRBV6-4 and J is TRBJ2-3, with 7 bases that match TRBD2. The CDR3 covers 17 residues. V trimming: 0 bases; J trimming: 4 bases; junction bases outside the gene matches: 10. CDR1 is MRHNA, CDR2 SNTAGT, per germline. The CDR3 DNA reads TGTGCCAGCAGTGACTCGTTTTCACTAGCGAGGGCAGATACGCAGTATTTT. Translated: CASSDSFSLARADTQYF.

The rearrangement links TRBV3-1 (or the pseudogene TRBV3-2) to TRBJ1-1; D is unclear. The V gene lost 5 bases and the J gene lost 3 bases, with 10 bases spanning the gap. Germline V CDR1 and CDR2: LGHDT, YNNKEL (reference sequence). This CDR3 is 13 amino acids long. The CDR3 region is CASSINTYTEAFF. Here the CDR3 DNA reads TGTGCCAGCAGCATCAACACCTACACTGAAGCTTTCTTT.

V and J are TRBV5-1 and TRBJ1-6; D is perhaps TRBD1 (6 bases). The CDR3 loop spans 15 amino acids. V shed 0 bases and J shed 5 bases, with 9 bases lying between them. CDR1 and CDR2 (germline): SGHRS, YFSETQ. Written as DNA, the CDR3 is TGCGCCAGCAGCTTGGGGCCAGGGGATAATTCACCCCTCCACTTT. Protein sequence: CASSLGPGDNSPLHF. Complete variable domain (other parts from reference TRBV5-1 and TRBJ1-6): KAGVTQTPRYLIKTRGQQVTLSCSPISGHRSVSWYQQTPGQGLQFLFEYFSETQRNKGNFPGRFSGRQFSNSRSEMNVSTLELGDSALYLCASSLGPGDNSPLHFGNGTRLTVT.

J is TRBJ1-2 and V is TRBV10-3, with D perhaps matching TRBD1 (5 bases). The CDR3 contains 12 residues. V was trimmed by 2 bases and J by 8 bases, leaving 9 bases between them. Germline CDR1 and CDR2: ENHRY and SYGVKD. The CDR3 DNA reads as TGTGCCATCAGTGAGACGGAGGGGGGCTACACCTTC. It is translated as CAISETEGGYTF.

The chain carries TRBV5-1 and TRBJ1-5; 11 bases align to TRBD1. J lost 6 bases, V lost 4 bases, and 6 bases had no gene match. This CDR3 comprises 15 residues. Germline loops: CDR1 SGHRS, CDR2 YFSETQ. CDR3 nucleotides: TGCGCCAGCAGCAATGGGACAGGGGGTATTCAGCCCCAGCATTTT. Its translation: CASSNGTGGIQPQHF.

This clone showed up just once. The chain joins TRBV3-1 (or the pseudogene TRBV3-2) to TRBJ1-2; 8 nucleotides line up with TRBD1. The V gene's germline CDR1 is LGHDT and CDR2 YNNKEL (reference sequence). The CDR3 runs to 15 residues. V lost 5 bases and J lost 0; bases outside the gene matches: 5. The CDR3 region has the DNA TGTGCCAGCAGCTCTGACAGGGGAGCTAACTATGGCTACACCTTC. Encoded protein: CASSSDRGANYGYTF.

The V call is TRBV5-4, the J call TRBJ1-5, with 8 bases aligning to TRBD1. V lost 4 bases to trimming and J lost 7 bases; unmatched junction nucleotides: 10. The CDR3 totals 15 residues. The germline gives CDR1 SGHNT, CDR2 YYREEE (reference sequence). CDR3 coding DNA: TGTGCCAGCAGCACAGGCGGACAGGGCGCCCAGCCCCAGCATTTT. Translation: CASSTGGQGAQPQHF.

This sequence joins TRBV5-1 and TRBJ2-6; D is unresolved. This CDR3 region has 16 residues. Trimming removed 0 bases at V and 1 base at J, with 8 bases between. Germline V gene data show CDR1 as SGHRS and CDR2 as YFSETQ. This chain's CDR3 is CASSLDSVSGANVLTF. The CDR3, as DNA: TGCGCCAGCAGCTTGGATTCGGTTTCTGGGGCCAACGTCCTGACTTTC.